Following are 11 T cell receptor beta chains from one sample sequenced in a study of T cell clones after liver transplantation. TCRdb's table, derived via immunoSEQ multiplex PCR, lists solely in-frame clones and lacks some. The table includes 55,000 to 80,000 clones, over 85% detected once. This specimen consisted of CD4+ T cells from blood, obtained before liver transplant. Receptors were obtained from a human donor who received a liver transplant.

The genes are TRBV11-3 and TRBJ2-7, with D maybe TRBD2 (5 bases). Trimming left V 0 bases short and J 2 bases short, with 20 bases between. Per germline, CDR1 SGHNT and CDR2 YENEEA. The CDR3 runs to 18 residues. The CDR3 nucleotides are TGTGCCAGCAGCTTAGACCTAGGTTTCCGGACTCAGCCCTACGAGCAGTACTTC. Translation: CASSLDLGFRTQPYEQYF. Full variable domain (outside the CDR3, taken from reference TRBV11-3 and TRBJ2-7): EAGVVQSPRYKIIEKKQPVAFWCNPISGHNTLYWYLQNLGQGPELLIRYENEEAVDDSQLPKDRFSAERLKGVDSTLKIQPAELGDSAVYLCASSLDLGFRTQPYEQYFGPGTRLTVT.

This chain links TRBV6-4 with TRBJ2-1; 12 bases fit TRBD2. The CDR3 sequence is 16 residues long. The J segment lost 3 bases and the V segment lost 4 bases, leaving 4 bases of the junction unmatched. From germline, CDR1 is MRHNA and CDR2 SNTAGT. The CDR3 nucleotides are TGTGCCAGCAGTGCCCGGACTAGCGGGATCTACAATGAGCAGTTCTTC. The encoded protein is CASSARTSGIYNEQFF.

This chain uses TRBV6-1 with TRBJ2-7; TRBD1 matches at 7 bases. The CDR3 length is 15 residues. Germline loops: CDR1 MNHNS, CDR2 SASEGT. Trimming at V came to 1 base and at J to 9 bases, leaving 12 bases not matched to a gene. The CDR3 DNA reads TGTGCCAGCAGTGAAGATGGGACAGTTATCTACTGGCAGTACTTC. The encoded protein is CASSEDGTVIYWQYF.

V is TRBV18 and J is TRBJ2-5; 9 bases fit TRBD1. The junction had 4 bases not matched to a gene; V was cut back by 3 bases and J by 5 bases. Germline assignment: CDR1 KGHSH and CDR2 LQKENI. The CDR3 covers 14 residues. The chain's CDR3 is CASSPGQGGETQYF. CDR3 nucleotide sequence: TGTGCCAGCTCACCGGGACAGGGAGGTGAGACCCAGTACTTC.

The chain has TRBV20-1 and TRBJ2-1, with D possibly called TRBD1 or TRBD2 (5 bases each). CDR1 is DFQATT and CDR2 is SNEGSKA in the germline V gene (reference sequence). V lost 0 bases, J lost 14 bases, and 11 bases lay in between. This CDR3 comprises 11 residues. CDR3 bases: TGCAGTGCTAGAGAGGGACCCCTCAAGTTCTTC. Its translation is CSAREGPLKFF.

The CDR3 bases are TGCAGCGTTGTAAGGGACACACAGAGCAGGACTGAAGCTTTCTTT. Encoded protein: CSVVRDTQSRTEAFF. The chain is built from TRBV29-1 and TRBJ1-1; a weak D match, TRBD1 (6 bases). CDR1 and CDR2 (germline): SQVTM, ANQGSEA. V was trimmed by 4 bases and J by 5 bases, leaving 20 bases between them. There are 15 residues in the CDR3.

The chain uses TRBV19 and TRBJ2-6; no firm D call. Looked up from germline, CDR1 is LNHDA and CDR2 is SQIVND (reference sequence). The CDR3 sequence is 20 residues long. Trimming removed 0 bases from V and 0 bases from J, with 18 bases in between. CDR3 DNA sequence: TGTGCCAGTAGTATAGACGTGGGTCAGTTGCACCTCTCTGGGGCCAACGTCCTGACTTTC. Translated: CASSIDVGQLHLSGANVLTF.

This chain links TRBV7-2 with TRBJ2-5, with 8 bases that match TRBD1. The CDR3 runs 14 residues. V was pared by 5 bases and J by 5 bases, with 7 bases of the junction left unmatched. From germline, CDR1 is SGHTA and CDR2 FQGNSA. The CDR3 sequence: CASSRGQETETQYF. In nucleotides, the CDR3 is TGTGCCAGCAGCCGGGGACAGGAGACGGAGACCCAGTACTTC. Complete variable domain (other parts from reference TRBV7-2 and TRBJ2-5): GAGVSQSPSNKVTEKGKDVELRCDPISGHTALYWYRQSLGQGLEFLIYFQGNSAPDKSGLPSDRFSAERTGGSVSTLTIQRTQQEDSAVYLCASSRGQETETQYFGPGTRLLVL.

This chain joins TRBV11-1 and TRBJ2-3; 10 nucleotides match TRBD2. J was trimmed by 5 bases and V by 4 bases; bases with no gene match: 9. The CDR3 covers 16 residues. Germline V CDR1 and CDR2: SGHAT, FQDESV (reference sequence). The CDR3, as DNA: TGTGCCAGCAGCTGGGCCCCGGGACTAGCGAAAGATACGCAGTATTTT. Its translation is CASSWAPGLAKDTQYF.

The CDR3 DNA sequence: TGTGCCAGCAGTTTTTCAGGGGGCGGCGGGGAGCTGTTTTTT. Protein product: CASSFSGGGGELFF. The chain recombines TRBV27 with TRBJ2-2, with 8 bases aligning to TRBD1. Germline CDR1 and CDR2: MNHEY and SMNVEV (reference sequence). Unmatched junction bases numbered 4, after V lost 3 bases and J lost 7 bases. This CDR3 contains 14 residues.

The genes are TRBV2 and TRBJ1-5; maybe TRBD1 (5 bases). V lost 6 bases, J lost 7 bases, and 13 bases lay in between. The CDR3 is 13 residues long. Per the germline V gene, CDR1 is SNHLY and CDR2 is FYNNEI. CDR3 loop: CASRTGGGQPQHF. In nucleotides, the CDR3 is TGTGCCAGCAGGACCGGGGGAGGCCAGCCCCAGCATTTT.